Each of the 24 T cell receptor beta chains below was sequenced from the same sample in a study of blood T cells in healthy people across ages. Using a J-beta primer mix together with a sample-barcoded 5' primer, a second PCR was run for roughly 6 to 12 cycles. Using its own MiXCR run on the 5' RACE reads, TCRdb lists one record per CDR3 protein. The sample contains over 950,000 distinct CDR3 sequences, around two fifths of which appear only once. Material for sequencing was blood. These receptors all stem from a man between 18 and 35 years old in good health.

As to this clonotype: One end of the junction is discordant with germline, which a read error may explain. This sequence joins TRBV6-2 or TRBV6-3 and TRBJ2-3, with 7 bases that match TRBD2. This CDR3 is built from 15 residues. Germline V gene lookup returns CDR1 MNHEY and CDR2 SVGEGT. The CDR3: CVSSYSGGTTDTQYF. As DNA, the CDR3 is TGTGTCAGCAGTTACTCCGGGGGGACCACAGATACGCAGTATTTT.

The CDR3 DNA reads TGCAGTGCTAGAAGCGGCGGGGGGAAATACAATGAGCAGTTCTTC. Protein product: CSARSGGGKYNEQFF. The chain links TRBV20-1 to TRBJ2-1, with 8 bases lining up with TRBD2. This CDR3 has 15 amino acids. Germline trimming cut 2 bases from V and 4 bases from J; bases unmatched to any gene: 7. Germline V gives CDR1 DFQATT, CDR2 SNEGSKA (reference sequence).

Only one count was recorded for this clonotype. The CDR3 bases are TGTGTTACGGGGAGCTCCTACAATGAGCAGTTCTTC. This codes for CVTGSSYNEQFF. The chain carries TRBV12-3 or TRBV12-4 and TRBJ2-1, with D possibly matching TRBD2 (5 bases). The CDR3 totals 12 residues.

Comment on this clonotype: Mismatch with germline at one junction end may stem from a read error. The rearrangement uses TRBV7-2 and TRBJ2-3, with TRBD2 as a possible D gene (5 bases). The germline CDR1 and CDR2 sequences are SGHTA and FQGNSA. The CDR3 length is 18 residues. CDR3 DNA: TGTGCCGGCAGCTTAAATCCAGCGGAGAGGACTAGCACAGATACGCAGTATTTT. Translating it yields CAGSLNPAERTSTDTQYF.

This clonotype has more than one count but fewer than ten. This chain connects TRBV12-3 or TRBV12-4 to TRBJ2-1; D gene uncertain. V was cut by 5 bases and J by 7 bases, with 15 bases left in between. The CDR3 consists of 14 residues. The CDR3 spells CASSPGGGRNEQFF. The CDR3 bases are TGTGCCAGCAGTCCAGGTGGTGGTAGGAATGAGCAGTTCTTC.

This rearrangement joins TRBV5-6 to TRBJ2-1; no definite D call. CDR1 SGHDT and CDR2 YYEEEE come from the germline V gene. The CDR3 totals 14 residues. V shed 4 bases and J shed 4 bases, with 12 bases lying between them. CDR3 nucleotide sequence: TGTGCCAGCAGCACGGACCCGGTGTACAATGAGCAGTTCTTC. It codes for CASSTDPVYNEQFF.

Note on this clonotype: One junction end disagrees with the germline gene, perhaps due to a read error. The rearrangement uses TRBV6-4 and TRBJ2-1; tentatively, D is TRBD2 (5 bases). CDR3 length equals 16 residues. Germline CDR1 reads MRHNA; CDR2 reads SNTAGT. The CDR3 nucleotides are TGTGCCACCAGTGCCGACCCCGGAGGCACCTACAATGAGCAGTTCTTC. This codes for CATSADPGGTYNEQFF.

This sequence joins TRBV7-3 and TRBJ2-3; 11 bases are shared with TRBD2. The CDR3 is 16 residues long. Looked up from germline, CDR1 is SGHTA and CDR2 is FQGTGA. Unmatched junction bases numbered 6, after V lost 5 bases and J lost 2 bases. CDR3 residues: CASSLTSGGLTDTQYF. In DNA form, the CDR3 reads TGTGCCAGCAGCCTCACTAGCGGGGGCCTCACAGATACGCAGTATTTT.

In its sample, this clonotype was seen a few times. The chain is built from TRBV24-1 and TRBJ1-1, with D hard to call. The germline V and J ends were trimmed by 4 bases and 2 bases, with 7 bases remaining between them. CDR1 and CDR2 (germline): KGHDR, SFDVKD. The CDR3 totals 13 residues. The CDR3: CATSDPTNTEAFF. DNA for the CDR3: TGTGCCACCAGTGACCCGACCAACACTGAAGCTTTCTTT.

This clonotype was recorded a few times. This chain connects TRBV6-1 to TRBJ1-5; D remains ambiguous. Germline CDR1 reads MNHNS; CDR2 reads SASEGT. V was trimmed by 2 bases and J by 6 bases, leaving 14 bases between them. The CDR3 is made up of 15 amino acids. CDR3 DNA: TGTGCCAGCAGTGAAAGCGGGGAAGAGGTTCAGCCCCAGCATTTT. Residues: CASSESGEEVQPQHF.

A note on this clonotype: At one boundary the junction diverges from the germline segment, which might be a read error. This chain uses TRBV20-1 with TRBJ1-1, with D perhaps TRBD1 (6 bases). The CDR3 sequence is 14 residues long. CDR1 and CDR2 from the germline V gene are DFQATT and SNEGSKA (reference sequence). The CDR3 DNA reads as TGCATTGCTAGAGAGGGGGGCAGGGACACTGAAGCTTTCTTT. This gives the protein CIAREGGRDTEAFF.

This clonotype was seen a handful of times. The chain employs TRBV25-1 and TRBJ2-7, with TRBD1 identical over 7 bases. The CDR3 covers 15 residues. Per the germline V gene, CDR1 is MGHDK and CDR2 is SYGVNS. The trim removed 2 bases at V and 1 base at J, leaving 5 bases unmatched. CDR3 DNA: TGTGCCAGCAGTGAAAAGGGACAGAGATCCTACGAGCAGTACTTC. It specifies CASSEKGQRSYEQYF.

J is TRBJ2-2 and V is TRBV4-3, with D perhaps matching TRBD1 or TRBD2 (5 bases each). The V end lost 1 base, the J end lost 5 bases, and 11 bases lay between the germline ends. This CDR3 has 15 residues. Germline values: CDR1 LGHNA, CDR2 YSLEER. The DNA for the CDR3 is TGCGCCAGCAGCCAAGTATATTGGGGGACCGGGGAGCTGTTTTTT. Its translation is CASSQVYWGTGELFF.

The rearrangement joins TRBV7-9 to TRBJ1-4; 9 bases agree with TRBD1. Germline V CDR1 and CDR2: SEHNR, FQNEAQ (reference sequence). V trimming: 10 bases; J trimming: 10 bases; junction bases outside the gene matches: 4. The length of the CDR3 is 11 residues. This CDR3 is CATGTGRKLFF. The CDR3 DNA reads as TGTGCCACCGGGACAGGGCGAAAACTGTTTTTT.

The chain has TRBV28 and TRBJ2-2; TRBD2 matches 7 bases. Germline-derived CDR1 and CDR2 are MDHEN and SYDVKM. V shed 3 bases and J 7 bases; nucleotides not matched to a gene: 14. The CDR3 extends over 17 amino acids. The CDR3: CASSFPTRGVRNGELFF. CDR3 in DNA: TGTGCCAGCAGTTTCCCCACCCGGGGGGTGAGAAACGGGGAGCTGTTTTTT.

The chain joins TRBV5-6 to TRBJ1-4; D ambiguous. The ends were cut back, 0 bases at V and 8 bases at J, with 14 bases in the middle. In germline, CDR1 is SGHDT, CDR2 YYEEEE. CDR3 size: 15 residues. DNA for the CDR3: TGTGCCAGCAGCTTGGCTCAGTTACCGCGGGAAAAACTGTTTTTT. This translates into CASSLAQLPREKLFF.

The chain uses TRBV6-5 and TRBJ2-3; D gene unclear. The CDR3 is made up of 15 amino acids. V was clipped by 2 bases and J by 0 bases, with 9 bases between them. Germline CDR1 reads MNHEY; CDR2 reads SVGAGI. The CDR3 reads CASSYVVGSTDTQYF. The CDR3 DNA follows: TGTGCCAGCAGTTACGTAGTGGGGAGCACAGATACGCAGTATTTT.

This clonotype was counted a single time. This may be a read error, as it is one base from a much larger clone. The chain links TRBV29-1 to TRBJ2-5; D ambiguous. The CDR3 covers 12 residues. Germline assignment: CDR1 SQVTM and CDR2 ANQGSEA. Trimming left V 4 bases short and J 1 base short, with 7 bases between. The CDR3 is CSVAVGQETQYF. The CDR3 coding sequence is TGCAGCGTTGCTGTCGGCCAAGAGACCCAGTACTTC. Supplemented by reference TRBV29-1 and TRBJ2-5, the full variable domain reads SAVISQKPSRDICQRGTSLTIQCQVDSQVTMMFWYRQQPGQSLTLIATANQGSEATYESGFVIDKFPISRPNLTFSTLTVSNMSPEDSSIYLCSVAVGQETQYFGPGTRLLVL.

The sample holds a few counts of this clonotype. The chain employs TRBV6-1 and TRBJ2-3; 7 bases are shared with TRBD2. The CDR3 totals 14 residues. Germline V lookup: CDR1 MNHNS, CDR2 SASEGT. V lost 11 bases, J lost 5 bases, and 13 bases stayed unmatched. The DNA of the CDR3 is TGTGCCCACTCCTCCTCCCCGGGGGGAGATACGCAGTATTTT. Amino acids: CAHSSSPGGDTQYF.

Points on this clonotype: A read error may produce the germline difference seen at one junction end. The rearrangement uses TRBV6-2 or TRBV6-3 and TRBJ2-1; D might be TRBD1 (8 bases). Germline CDR1 reads MNHEY; CDR2 reads SVGEGT. The CDR3 extends over 15 amino acids. The CDR3 DNA reads TGTGCCAGCACTAATAAACAGGGGGGGTACAATAAGCAGTTCTTC. Translation: CASTNKQGGYNKQFF.

The sample holds a few counts of this clonotype. The chain joins TRBV27 to TRBJ2-5, with D hard to call. CDR3 size: 15 residues. Per the germline V gene, CDR1 is MNHEY and CDR2 is SMNVEV (reference sequence). V lost 3 bases and J 5 bases, leaving 16 bases between the germline ends. This CDR3 is CASSFGQLEGETQYF. The CDR3 DNA reads as TGTGCCAGCAGTTTCGGTCAGTTGGAAGGGGAGACCCAGTACTTC.

Only a few counts were recorded for this clonotype. The rearrangement links TRBV12-3 or TRBV12-4 to TRBJ1-5; tentatively, D is TRBD1 (6 bases). There are 13 residues in the CDR3. V lost 7 bases, J lost 7 bases, and 14 bases lay in between. CDR3 DNA sequence: TGTGCCAGCAACCAACAGGGTGACCAGCCCCAGCATTTT. Translated: CASNQQGDQPQHF.

The chain's CDR3 is CASSLSFRDRVSDYGYTF. The CDR3 nucleotides are TGCGCCAGCAGCTTAAGCTTCCGGGACAGGGTTTCTGACTATGGCTACACCTTC. The chain combines TRBV5-1 with TRBJ1-2; TRBD1 agrees at 9 bases. Germline loops: CDR1 SGHRS, CDR2 YFSETQ. The CDR3 is 18 residues long. Trimming cost V 2 bases and J 3 bases; bases outside gene matches: 14.

The chain recombines TRBV12-3 or TRBV12-4 with TRBJ1-1; TRBD1 is a possible D gene (6 bases). The CDR3 is 15 residues long. V was pared by 6 bases and J by 1 base, with 15 bases between. The CDR3 region has the DNA TGTGCCAGCAGCCCTCACCGGGACAAGAACACTGAAGCTTTCTTT. Protein sequence: CASSPHRDKNTEAFF.